This T cell receptor (beta chain) is drawn from a study of CD8+CD57+ T cells in acquired aplastic anemia. The CDR3 spans 12 residues. Per the germline V gene, CDR1 is DFQATT and CDR2 is SNEGSKA (reference sequence). V shed 4 bases and J shed 1 base, with 8 bases lying between them. Genomic DNA provided the template from which TCR beta VDJ and CDR3 profiles were obtained. MiXCR was run by TCRdb on the reads, yielding one entry per CDR3 protein. The sample yields about 170,000 distinct CDR3 sequences, around 48% seen once. In patients chosen for sequencing, flow cytometry had shown CD8+CD57+ cell expansion.

The sample comprised sorted CD4+, CD8+, or CD8+CD57+ T cells (not recorded which) from PBMCs. This sequence originates from a human donor with aplastic anemia. V usage is TRBV20-1 and J usage is TRBJ2-7; D might be TRBD1 (6 bases). CDR3 sequence: CSATDRSYEQYF. The CDR3 nucleotides are TGCAGTGCTACTGACAGGTCCTACGAGCAGTACTTC.